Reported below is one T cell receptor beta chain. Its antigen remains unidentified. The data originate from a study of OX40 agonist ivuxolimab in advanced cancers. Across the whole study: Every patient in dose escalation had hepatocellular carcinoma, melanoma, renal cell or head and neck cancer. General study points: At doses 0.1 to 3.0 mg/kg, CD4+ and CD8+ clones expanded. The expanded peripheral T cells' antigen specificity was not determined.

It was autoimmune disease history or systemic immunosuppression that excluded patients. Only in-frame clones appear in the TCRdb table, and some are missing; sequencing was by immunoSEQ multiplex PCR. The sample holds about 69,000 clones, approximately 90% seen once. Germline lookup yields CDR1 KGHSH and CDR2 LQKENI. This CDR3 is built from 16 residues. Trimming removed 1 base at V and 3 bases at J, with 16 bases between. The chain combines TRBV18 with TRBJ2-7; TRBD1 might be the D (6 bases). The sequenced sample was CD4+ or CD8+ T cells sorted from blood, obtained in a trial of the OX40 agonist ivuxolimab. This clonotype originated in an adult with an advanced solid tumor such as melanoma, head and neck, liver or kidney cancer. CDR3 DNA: TGTGCCAGCTCACCACTTCCAACAGGGCGTTTCTACGAGCAGTACTTC. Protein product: CASSPLPTGRFYEQYF.